Presented here are 27 T cell receptor beta chains from one specimen sequenced in a study of beta chain features in type 1 diabetes (dated by TCRdb to 2016 to 2018). The library relied on the immunoSEQ multiplex PCR assay. The High Capacity cDNA Reverse Transcription Kit was used to reverse transcribe all of the isolated RNA, meaning that expressed TCRB transcripts were what got sequenced. Held by TCRdb, this immuneACCESS table contains in-frame sequences only and omits some clones. Under half of the omission traces to an unresolved V gene where checked; the cause of the rest is unknown. This sample is represented by some 400,000 clones; about 15% of them were singletons. The ten largest account for approximately 0.02% of the sample. The source material was naive CD4+ T cells from blood. The cell subset or site tag for this specimen amounts to: true naive CD4+ T cells. Every receptor here comes from a woman between 18 and 29 years old in good health.

This clone was counted between two and nine times. V gene TRBV5-1 combines with J gene TRBJ2-6; D not certain. CDR3 length equals 15 residues. The V end was cut by 2 bases, the J end by 0 bases, with 6 bases between. Looked up from germline, CDR1 is SGHRS and CDR2 is YFSETQ. CDR3 nucleotides: TGCGCCAGCAGCTTTTTGAGCTCTGGGGCCAACGTCCTGACTTTC. Protein product: CASSFLSSGANVLTF.

The rearrangement uses TRBV14 and TRBJ2-1, with 10 nucleotides matching TRBD1. V lost 1 base, J lost 6 bases, and 9 bases stayed unmatched. Germline V gene sequence: CDR1 SGHDN, CDR2 FVKESK. The CDR3 sequence is 17 residues long. The DNA of the CDR3 is TGTGCCAGCAGCCAAGGACTCGGGACAGGGGTGGGCAATGAGCAGTTCTTC. It yields the protein CASSQGLGTGVGNEQFF.

The rearrangement links TRBV4-1 to TRBJ2-1; no firm D call. V shed 3 bases and J shed 9 bases, with 9 bases lying between them. The CDR3 has 12 amino acids. Germline assignment: CDR1 MGHRA and CDR2 YSYEKL. DNA for the CDR3: TGCGCCAGCAGCCAGCTAGAGCGTGAGCAGTTCTTC. Protein: CASSQLEREQFF.

In its sample, this clone was seen once. The V and J genes are TRBV2 and TRBJ1-2; D is undetermined. V was trimmed by 4 bases and J by 4 bases, leaving 7 bases between them. Germline CDR1 and CDR2: SNHLY and FYNNEI. This CDR3 comprises 12 residues. In nucleotides, the CDR3 is TGTGCCAGCAGTGCCCAGGCCTATGGCTACACCTTC. Translated, it gives CASSAQAYGYTF.

DNA of the CDR3: TGCGCCAGCAGCTTGGCCAGGGGGATCCAAGAGACCCAGTACTTC. Amino acids: CASSLARGIQETQYF. The chain combines TRBV5-1 with TRBJ2-5; TRBD1 matches 7 bases. V lost 0 bases, J lost 1 base, and 3 bases stayed unmatched. The CDR3 spans 15 residues. Germline CDR1 is SGHRS and CDR2 is YFSETQ.

The chain joins TRBV9 to TRBJ1-2; 9 nucleotides match TRBD1. V was clipped by 1 base and J by 4 bases; unmatched bases: 14. There are 18 residues in the CDR3. The germline V gene has CDR1 SGDLS and CDR2 YYNGEE. The CDR3 bases are TGTGCCAGCAGCGTATTCCCCTGGGGGACAGGGACTTTCTATGGCTACACCTTC. It yields the protein CASSVFPWGTGTFYGYTF.

The rearrangement links TRBV12-5 to TRBJ2-5; no clear D. The CDR3 totals 14 residues. V was clipped by 2 bases and J by 2 bases, with 9 bases between them. Per the germline V gene, CDR1 is LGHNT and CDR2 is FRNRAP. For the CDR3, the DNA is TGTGCTAGTGGTTTGTCGTACAAACAAGAGACCCAGTACTTC. This translates into CASGLSYKQETQYF.

The CDR3 region is CASSLAGEAGANVLTF. Here the CDR3 DNA reads TGCGCCAGCAGCTTGGCAGGGGAAGCTGGGGCCAACGTCCTGACTTTC. The V gene is TRBV5-1, the J gene TRBJ2-6; tentative D call: TRBD1 (6 bases). CDR3 length: 16 amino acids. The germline V gene encodes CDR1 SGHRS and CDR2 YFSETQ. V lost 0 bases, J lost 2 bases, and 9 bases lay in between. The whole variable domain, filled in from reference TRBV5-1 and TRBJ2-6, reads KAGVTQTPRYLIKTRGQQVTLSCSPISGHRSVSWYQQTPGQGLQFLFEYFSETQRNKGNFPGRFSGRQFSNSRSEMNVSTLELGDSALYLCASSLAGEAGANVLTFGAGSRLTVL.

This clone has just a few counts. The chain joins TRBV5-1 to TRBJ1-1; D ambiguous. Trimming removed 2 bases from V and 1 base from J, with 12 bases in between. Germline lookup yields CDR1 SGHRS and CDR2 YFSETQ. The CDR3 sequence is 15 residues long. Here the CDR3 DNA reads TGCGCCAGCAGCTTAGTAGGACTTGGGAACACTGAAGCTTTCTTT. It encodes CASSLVGLGNTEAFF.

The CDR3 nucleotides are TGTGCCAGCAGCCCCCCCGGGGGGTCTAGCACAGATACGCAGTATTTT. Residues: CASSPPGGSSTDTQYF. The chain joins TRBV5-5 to TRBJ2-3; 7 bases map to TRBD2. V was clipped by 4 bases and J by 0 bases; unmatched bases: 8. The germline CDR1 and CDR2 sequences are SGHKS and YYEKEE (reference sequence). The CDR3 contains 16 residues.

CDR3 amino acids: CASSIQGGQETQYF. The CDR3 DNA reads as TGTGCCAGTAGTATCCAGGGAGGCCAAGAGACCCAGTACTTC. The chain couples TRBV19 to TRBJ2-5, with TRBD2 as a possible D gene (6 bases). V lost 3 bases to trimming and J lost 1 base, with 9 bases between them. Germline V gene data show CDR1 as LNHDA and CDR2 as SQIVND (reference sequence). The CDR3 sequence is 14 residues long.

This clone has only a few counts. The V and J genes are TRBV5-1 and TRBJ1-1; 8 positions match TRBD1. The length of the CDR3 is 15 residues. Germline V CDR1 and CDR2: SGHRS, YFSETQ. J was trimmed by 6 bases and V by 5 bases; bases with no gene match: 12. CDR3: CASSHGQGRPPEAFF. The CDR3 nucleotides read TGCGCCAGCAGTCACGGACAGGGCCGTCCACCTGAAGCTTTCTTT.

This chain joins TRBV30 and TRBJ2-7, with TRBD1 matching over 8 bases. With 8 bases clipped from V and 1 base from J, the junction kept 10 bases outside the gene matches. Germline-derived CDR1 and CDR2 are GTSNPN and SVGIG (reference sequence). The length of the CDR3 is 14 residues. CDR3 coding DNA: TGTGCCCTAGACGGACAGGGCCTATCCTACGAGCAGTACTTC. Translating gives CALDGQGLSYEQYF.

There are a few counts of this clone. The identical CDR3 is also encoded by other nucleotide sequences in the sample. The chain couples TRBV28 to TRBJ1-2; D remains unclear. The CDR3 runs 12 residues. Germline-derived CDR1 and CDR2 are MDHEN and SYDVKM. The V gene lost 4 bases and the J gene lost 2 bases, with 5 bases spanning the gap. The CDR3: CASSSGNYGYTF. Here the CDR3 DNA reads TGTGCCAGCAGTTCGGGGAACTATGGCTACACCTTC.

The chain employs TRBV7-9 and TRBJ2-5; the match to TRBD2 covers 16 bases. Germline lookup yields CDR1 SEHNR and CDR2 FQNEAQ (reference sequence). Trimming took 5 bases from V and 7 from J; bases not matched to a gene: 16. The length of the CDR3 is 19 residues. The CDR3 coding sequence is TGTGCCAGCAGCACCTCGGGACTAGCGGGAGGGCCGAGCTCGGTGACCCAGTACTTC. Encoded protein: CASSTSGLAGGPSSVTQYF. The full variable domain, completed using reference TRBV7-9 and TRBJ2-5, is DTGVSQNPRHKITKRGQNVTFRCDPISEHNRLYWYRQTLGQGPEFLTYFQNEAQLEKSRLLSDRFSAERPKGSFSTLEIQRTEQGDSAMYLCASSTSGLAGGPSSVTQYFGPGTRLLVL.

V usage is TRBV28 and J usage is TRBJ2-7; D may be TRBD1 (5 bases). Trimming took 6 bases from V and 1 from J, leaving 16 bases between them. This CDR3 contains 15 residues. Germline CDR1 reads MDHEN; CDR2 reads SYDVKM. CDR3: CASSPHQGSSYEQYF. The CDR3 DNA sequence: TGTGCCAGCAGCCCACATCAGGGATCGTCCTACGAGCAGTACTTC.

The V and J genes are TRBV27 and TRBJ2-7, with D maybe TRBD1 (6 bases). CDR1 and CDR2 from the germline V gene are MNHEY and SMNVEV (reference sequence). The V end was cut by 6 bases, the J end by 2 bases, with 14 bases between. The CDR3 is 14 residues long. In DNA form, the CDR3 reads TGTGCCAGCAGGAACAGGGTAGGAACCTACGAGCAGTACTTC. Protein sequence: CASRNRVGTYEQYF.

This clone was seen only a few times. The V call is TRBV2, the J call TRBJ2-1; a weak D match, TRBD2 (6 bases). V was shortened by 4 bases and J by 8 bases, with 12 bases between the two germline ends. Germline values: CDR1 SNHLY, CDR2 FYNNEI. The CDR3 runs 13 residues. The CDR3 region has the DNA TGTGCCAGCAGTGGTAATAGGAGGGATGAGCAGTTCTTC. Amino acids: CASSGNRRDEQFF.

This clone appeared a few times. This CDR3 is CASSRGQREKLFF. CDR3 DNA sequence: TGTGCCAGCAGCCGGGGACAGAGGGAAAAACTGTTTTTT. This chain links TRBV14 with TRBJ1-4; 7 bases are shared with TRBD1. This CDR3 comprises 13 residues. With 4 bases clipped from V and 8 bases from J, the junction kept 4 bases outside the gene matches. Germline V gives CDR1 SGHDN, CDR2 FVKESK.

The chain carries TRBV28 and TRBJ2-3, with 9 bases fitting TRBD2. CDR3 length: 14 residues. After removal of 6 bases from V and 2 bases from J, the junction contained 3 bases not matched to a gene. CDR1 is MDHEN, CDR2 SYDVKM, per germline. CDR3 residues: CASSLAGPTDTQYF. The CDR3 nucleotides are TGTGCCAGCAGCCTAGCGGGACCCACAGATACGCAGTATTTT.

This clone was seen more than once but under ten times. This chain links TRBV10-3 with TRBJ1-1, with D unresolved. The CDR3 contains 13 residues. Germline V gene sequence: CDR1 ENHRY, CDR2 SYGVKD. V lost 4 bases and J lost 1, with 7 bases in between. The CDR3 reads CAISGRGNTEAFF. CDR3 DNA sequence: TGTGCCATCAGTGGACGGGGGAACACTGAAGCTTTCTTT.

Points on this clone: Other DNA variants within this sample encode the same CDR3. This chain connects TRBV29-1 to TRBJ1-1, with TRBD1 identical over 7 bases. Germline V gene lookup returns CDR1 SQVTM and CDR2 ANQGSEA. This CDR3 contains 12 residues. J was trimmed by 5 bases and V by 4 bases; bases with no gene match: 4. CDR3 nucleotides: TGCAGCGTTGGACAGGGTTCGACTGAAGCTTTCTTT. It encodes CSVGQGSTEAFF.

A few counts support this clone. The rearrangement uses TRBV6-6 and TRBJ2-2; D gene ambiguous. CDR1 and CDR2 from the germline V gene are MNHNY and SVGAGI (reference sequence). The CDR3 sequence is 14 residues long. Deletions cut 5 bases from V and 2 bases from J, with 9 bases between. The CDR3 spells CASSKLVNTGELFF. CDR3 DNA sequence: TGTGCCAGCAGTAAACTGGTTAACACCGGGGAGCTGTTTTTT.

The J gene is TRBJ2-1, the V gene TRBV9; 11 positions match TRBD2. Germline V gives CDR1 SGDLS, CDR2 YYNGEE. V was clipped by 0 bases and J by 10 bases; unmatched bases: 9. The CDR3 consists of 16 residues. CDR3 amino acids: CASSVGLAGGPREQFF. In DNA, the CDR3 is TGTGCCAGCAGCGTAGGGTTAGCGGGAGGGCCGAGGGAGCAGTTCTTC. The full variable domain, completed using reference TRBV9 and TRBJ2-1, is DSGVTQTPKHLITATGQRVTLRCSPRSGDLSVYWYQQSLDQGLQFLIQYYNGEERAKGNILERFSAQQFPDLHSELNLSSLELGDSALYFCASSVGLAGGPREQFFGPGTRLTVL.

The chain employs TRBV14 and TRBJ1-3; no reliable D call. The V gene lost 0 bases and the J gene lost 0 bases, with 3 bases spanning the gap. This CDR3 is 14 amino acids long. Germline CDR1 SGHDN, CDR2 FVKESK. DNA for the CDR3: TGTGCCAGCAGCCAAGACATCTCTGGAAACACCATATATTTT. This sequence encodes CASSQDISGNTIYF.

This clone has a handful of counts. Other DNA sequences in the same sample also yield this CDR3. V gene TRBV5-1 combines with J gene TRBJ2-3; a weak D match, TRBD2 (5 bases). Per germline, CDR1 SGHRS and CDR2 YFSETQ. The CDR3 runs to 14 residues. Between the trimmed V and J ends, which lost 4 bases and 0 bases, there was a span of 9 bases. The CDR3 DNA reads TGCGCCAGCAGCCTTGGACTGAGCACAGATACGCAGTATTTT. Encoded protein: CASSLGLSTDTQYF.

The chain is built from TRBV30 and TRBJ2-2; D is perhaps TRBD2 (6 bases). V lost 3 bases, J lost 5 bases, and 19 bases lay in between. This CDR3 region has 16 residues. Germline lookup yields CDR1 GTSNPN and CDR2 SVGIG (reference sequence). CDR3 sequence reads: CAWRFFGGFSTGELFF. CDR3 DNA sequence: TGTGCCTGGAGGTTCTTTGGAGGGTTCAGTACCGGGGAGCTGTTTTTT. The full variable domain, with the rest looked up from reference TRBV30 and TRBJ2-2, is SQTIHQWPATLVQPVGSPLSLECTVEGTSNPNLYWYRQAAGRGLQLLFYSVGIGQISSEVPQNLSASRPQDRQFILSSKKLLLSDSGFYLCAWRFFGGFSTGELFFGEGSRLTVL.